Sequencing of this T cell receptor (beta chain) was carried out in a study of cytomegalovirus exposure and HLA in healthy donors. General study findings and limits: The classifier was said to identify cytomegalovirus status with high specificity and sensitivity. The sole available immune exposure information was CMV serostatus.

Remarks on this clone: What it recognizes is unknown.

PCR used 60 Vbeta primers and 13 Jbeta primers. Data came from immunoSEQ multiplex PCR; TCRdb stores just in-frame clones and leaves some out. Of approximately 140,000 clones listed, roughly three quarters are singletons. The CDR3 is made up of 14 amino acids. CDR1 and CDR2 (germline): SGHDN, FVKESK. With 1 base removed from V and 9 bases from J, the gap between germline ends came to 10 bases. The clonotype comes from a human donor in good health. The chain recombines TRBV14 with TRBJ1-6; no clear D gene. Sequencing used PBMCs. CDR3 region: CASSQVGEASPLHF. The CDR3 coding sequence is TGTGCCAGCAGCCAAGTCGGTGAAGCTTCACCCCTCCACTTT.